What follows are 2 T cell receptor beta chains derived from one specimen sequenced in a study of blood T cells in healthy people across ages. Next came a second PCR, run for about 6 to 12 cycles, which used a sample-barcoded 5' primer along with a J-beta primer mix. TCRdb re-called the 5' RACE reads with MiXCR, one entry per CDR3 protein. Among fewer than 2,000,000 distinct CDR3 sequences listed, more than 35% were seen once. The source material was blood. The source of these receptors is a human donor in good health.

The CDR3 DNA follows: TGTGCCAGCAGCCCCGTTGGGACAGGGAACGAGCAGTACTTC. Protein sequence: CASSPVGTGNEQYF. The chain joins TRBV12-3 or TRBV12-4 to TRBJ2-5; TRBD1 aligns across 9 bases. With the DNA end fitting TRBJ2-7 better, the J assignment may be wrong. CDR3 size: 14 residues.

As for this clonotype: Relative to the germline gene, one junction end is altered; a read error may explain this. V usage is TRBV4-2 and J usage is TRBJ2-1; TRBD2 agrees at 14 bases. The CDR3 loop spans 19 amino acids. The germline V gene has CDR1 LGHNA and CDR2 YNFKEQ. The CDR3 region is CVSSLSGTSGGRVGGEQFF. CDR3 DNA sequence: TGTGTCAGCAGCCTTTCCGGGACTAGCGGGGGTCGGGTGGGAGGTGAGCAGTTCTTC.